This T cell receptor (beta chain) was observed in a study of blood T cell repertoires in COVID-19. Data came from immunoSEQ multiplex PCR; TCRdb stores just in-frame clones and leaves some out. The table lists some 20,000 clones, roughly 85% of them singletons. The CDR3 spans 14 residues. CDR1 is MNHNS, CDR2 SASEGT, per germline. On this clone: A junction boundary mismatches the germline segment, possibly from a read error.

The sample consisted of peripheral blood. This clonotype was obtained from an elderly man with acute or convalescent COVID-19. This chain links TRBV6-1 with TRBJ2-7; TRBD2 aligns across 15 bases. CDR3 nucleotides: TGTGCCAGCAGGGAAGGGACTAGCGGGGGGTCACAGTACTTC. Its translation is CASREGTSGGSQYF.